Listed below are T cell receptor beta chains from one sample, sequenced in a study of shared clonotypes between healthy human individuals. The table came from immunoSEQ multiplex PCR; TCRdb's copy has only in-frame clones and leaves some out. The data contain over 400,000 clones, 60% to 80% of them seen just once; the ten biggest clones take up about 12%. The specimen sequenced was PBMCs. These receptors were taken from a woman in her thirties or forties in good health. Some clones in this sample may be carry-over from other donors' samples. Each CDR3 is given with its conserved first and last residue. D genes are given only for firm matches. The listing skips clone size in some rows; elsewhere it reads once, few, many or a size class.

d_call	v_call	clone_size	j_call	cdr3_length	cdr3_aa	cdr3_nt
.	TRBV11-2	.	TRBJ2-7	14	CASSSTGSSYEQYF	TGTGCCAGCAGCTCAACAGGGAGCTCCTACGAGCAGTACTTC
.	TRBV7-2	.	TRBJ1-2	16	CASSLSGGQGAYGYTF	TGTGCCAGCAGCTTAAGCGGGGGGCAGGGAGCCTATGGCTACACCTTC
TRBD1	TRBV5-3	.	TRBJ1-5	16	CARSFTGQGINQPQHF	TGTGCCAGAAGCTTCACGGGACAGGGGATTAATCAGCCCCAGCATTTT
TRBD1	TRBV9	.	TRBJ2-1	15	CASSEGTGIGGEQFF	TGTGCCAGCAGCGAGGGGACAGGGATTGGTGGCGAGCAGTTCTTC
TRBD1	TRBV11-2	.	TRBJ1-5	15	CASSLTGAGGQPQHF	TGTGCCAGCAGCTTGACAGGGGCCGGAGGGCAGCCCCAGCATTTT
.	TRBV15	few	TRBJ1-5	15	CATSRGLGSNQPQHF	TGTGCCACCAGCAGAGGGTTGGGAAGCAATCAGCCCCAGCATTTT
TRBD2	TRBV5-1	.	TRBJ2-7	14	CASSLAGGLYEQYF	TGCGCCAGCAGCTTGGCGGGAGGCCTCTACGAGCAGTACTTC
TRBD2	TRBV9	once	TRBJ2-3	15	CASSVSGTSTDTQYF	TGTGCCAGCAGCGTTAGCGGGACTAGCACAGATACGCAGTATTTT
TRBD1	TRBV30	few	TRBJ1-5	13	CAWTGGGNQPQHF	TGTGCCTGGACAGGGGGCGGCAATCAGCCCCAGCATTTT
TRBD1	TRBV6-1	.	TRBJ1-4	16	CASSEATGTGNEKLFF	TGTGCCAGCAGTGAAGCGACAGGGACAGGGAATGAAAAACTGTTTTTT
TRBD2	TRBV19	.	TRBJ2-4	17	CASSPGLAGGGKNIQYF	TGTGCCAGTAGTCCGGGACTAGCGGGGGGAGGCAAAAACATTCAGTACTTC
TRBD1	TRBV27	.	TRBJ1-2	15	CATKQGGARFYGYTF	TGTGCCACCAAGCAAGGGGGCGCTCGTTTCTATGGCTACACCTTC
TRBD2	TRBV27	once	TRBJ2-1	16	CASRMREQNSYNEQFF	TGTGCCAGCAGGATGCGGGAGCAAAATTCCTACAATGAGCAGTTCTTC
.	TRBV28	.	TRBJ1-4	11	CASTEREKLFF	TGTGCCAGCACCGAGCGTGAAAAACTGTTTTTT
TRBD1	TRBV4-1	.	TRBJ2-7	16	CASSQVTGARAYEQYF	TGCGCCAGCAGCCAAGTAACAGGGGCGAGGGCCTACGAGCAGTACTTC
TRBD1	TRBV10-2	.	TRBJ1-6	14	CASRGTGVDSPLHF	TGCGCCAGCAGGGGGACAGGGGTGGATTCACCCCTCCACTTT
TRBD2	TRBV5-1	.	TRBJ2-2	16	CASSLGASGDPGELFF	TGCGCCAGCAGCTTGGGGGCTAGCGGGGACCCCGGGGAGCTGTTTTTT
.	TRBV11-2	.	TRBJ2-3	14	CASSNTGFGDTQYF	TGTGCCAGCAGCAATACAGGGTTTGGAGATACGCAGTATTTT
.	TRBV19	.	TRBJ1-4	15	CASSIFAGRNEKLFF	TGTGCCAGTAGTATTTTCGCAGGGAGGAACGAAAAACTGTTTTTT
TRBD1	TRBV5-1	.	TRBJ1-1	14	CASSPTGVNTEAFF	TGCGCCAGCAGCCCGACAGGGGTGAACACTGAAGCTTTCTTT
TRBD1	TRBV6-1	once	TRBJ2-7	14	CASTTSGQSGEQYF	TGTGCCAGCACCACCTCGGGACAGTCGGGTGAGCAGTACTTC
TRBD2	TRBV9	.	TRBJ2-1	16	CASSVAGTSGIYEQFF	TGTGCCAGCAGCGTAGCAGGGACTAGCGGGATCTATGAGCAGTTCTTC
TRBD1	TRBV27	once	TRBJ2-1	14	CASSLQGAYNEQFF	TGTGCCAGCAGTTTACAGGGGGCTTACAATGAGCAGTTCTTC
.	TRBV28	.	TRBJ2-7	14	CASSARGRLEEQYF	TGTGCCAGCAGTGCCAGGGGACGTCTGGAGGAGCAGTACTTC
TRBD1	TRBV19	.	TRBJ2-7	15	CASSPSGGRWSEQYF	TGTGCCAGTAGCCCCTCAGGGGGTCGCTGGAGCGAGCAGTACTTC
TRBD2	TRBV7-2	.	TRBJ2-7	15	CASSKRTSGNYEQYF	TGTGCCAGCAGCAAAAGGACTAGCGGAAACTACGAGCAGTACTTC
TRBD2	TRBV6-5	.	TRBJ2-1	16	CASSYQGAGTSFFLFF	TGTGCCAGCAGTTATCAGGGCGCCGGGACTAGCTTTTTTCTGTTCTTC
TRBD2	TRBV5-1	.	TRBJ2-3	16	CASSLDGSGRADTQYF	TGCGCCAGCAGCTTGGATGGTAGCGGGAGAGCAGATACGCAGTATTTT
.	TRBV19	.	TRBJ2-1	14	CASSIFSSYNEQFF	TGTGCCAGTAGTATCTTTAGCTCCTACAATGAGCAGTTCTTC
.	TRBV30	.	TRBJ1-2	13	CAWSTTAPYGYTF	TGTGCCTGGAGTACGACAGCGCCCTATGGCTACACCTTC
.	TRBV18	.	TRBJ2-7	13	CASSPRELNEQYF	TGTGCCAGCTCACCCCGGGAACTTAACGAGCAGTACTTC
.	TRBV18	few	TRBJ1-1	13	CASSPTWNTEAFF	TGTGCCAGCTCACCGACGTGGAACACTGAAGCTTTCTTT
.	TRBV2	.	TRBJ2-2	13	CASSGTYTGELFF	TGTGCCAGCAGTGGGACTTACACCGGGGAGCTGTTTTTT
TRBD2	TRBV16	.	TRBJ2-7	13	CASSLGTNYEQYF	TGTGCCAGCAGCCTTGGGACTAATTACGAGCAGTACTTC
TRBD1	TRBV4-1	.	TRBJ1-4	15	CASSYPGQQNEKLFF	TGCGCCAGCAGCTACCCGGGACAGCAAAATGAAAAACTGTTTTTT
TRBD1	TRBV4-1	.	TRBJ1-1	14	CASSPAGGNTEAFF	TGCGCCAGCAGCCCCGCAGGGGGGAACACTGAAGCTTTCTTT
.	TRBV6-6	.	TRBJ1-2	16	CASSSDARGNRYGYTF	TGTGCCAGCAGCTCGGACGCAAGGGGTAATCGGTATGGCTACACCTTC
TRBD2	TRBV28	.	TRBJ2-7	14	CASLSSGISYEQYF	TGTGCCAGCCTTTCCAGCGGGATCTCCTACGAGCAGTACTTC
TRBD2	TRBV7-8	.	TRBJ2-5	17	CAIQLISGSGAQETQYF	TGTGCCATCCAGCTTATAAGTGGTAGCGGGGCCCAAGAGACCCAGTACTTC
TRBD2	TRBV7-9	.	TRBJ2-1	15	CASTVGGRGYNEQFF	TGTGCCAGCACCGTAGGCGGGAGGGGGTACAATGAGCAGTTCTTC
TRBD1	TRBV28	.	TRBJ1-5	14	CASSSGGAVQPQHF	TGTGCCAGCAGTTCAGGGGGCGCGGTTCAGCCCCAGCATTTT
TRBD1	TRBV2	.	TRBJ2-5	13	CASSGDSQETQYF	TGTGCCAGCAGCGGGGACAGTCAAGAGACCCAGTACTTC
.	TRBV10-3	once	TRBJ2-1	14	CAISNEGSYNEQFF	TGTGCCATCAGTAACGAAGGCTCCTACAATGAGCAGTTCTTC
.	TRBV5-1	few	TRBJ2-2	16	CASSSTTPGESGELFF	TGCGCCAGCAGCTCCACGACCCCTGGGGAATCCGGGGAGCTGTTTTTT
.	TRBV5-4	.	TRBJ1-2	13	CASRRTVNYGYTF	TGTGCCAGCAGGAGGACAGTTAACTATGGCTACACCTTC
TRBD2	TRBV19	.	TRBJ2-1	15	CASSTSGTSGSEQFF	TGTGCCAGTAGTACCTCCGGGACTAGCGGGAGTGAGCAGTTCTTC
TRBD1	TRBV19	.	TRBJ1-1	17	CASSIGPGQGRNTEAFF	TGTGCCAGTAGTATAGGTCCGGGACAGGGGCGGAACACTGAAGCTTTCTTT
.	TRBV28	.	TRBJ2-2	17	CASSSPRLAGSTGELFF	TGTGCCAGCAGTTCACCCAGACTTGCAGGGAGCACCGGGGAGCTGTTTTTT
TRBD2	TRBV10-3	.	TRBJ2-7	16	CAISEVLAGGPNEQYF	TGTGCCATCAGTGAGGTTCTAGCGGGAGGGCCTAATGAGCAGTACTTC
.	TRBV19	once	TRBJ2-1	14	CASSIPGSYNEQFF	TGTGCCAGTAGTATCCCTGGCTCCTACAATGAGCAGTTCTTC
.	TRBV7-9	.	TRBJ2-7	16	CASSALLTGFAYEQYF	TGTGCCAGCAGCGCCCTACTGACCGGGTTTGCCTACGAGCAGTACTTC
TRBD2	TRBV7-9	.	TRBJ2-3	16	CASSLGTSGRSDTQYF	TGTGCCAGCAGCTTAGGGACTAGCGGGAGATCAGATACGCAGTATTTT
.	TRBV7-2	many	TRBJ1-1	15	CASSLGGEFDTEAFF	TGTGCCAGCAGCCTCGGGGGGGAGTTCGACACTGAAGCTTTCTTT
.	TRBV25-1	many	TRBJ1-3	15	CASSELGGSGNTIYF	TGTGCCAGCAGTGAATTAGGGGGCTCTGGAAACACCATATATTTT
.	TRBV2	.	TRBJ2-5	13	CASSEGRQETQYF	TGTGCCAGCAGTGAGGGCAGACAAGAGACCCAGTACTTC
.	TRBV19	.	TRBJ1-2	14	CASSIESRDYGYTF	TGTGCCAGTAGTATAGAATCTCGGGACTATGGCTACACCTTC
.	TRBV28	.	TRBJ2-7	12	CASSPSFYEQYF	TGTGCCAGCAGTCCGAGTTTCTACGAGCAGTACTTC